This T cell receptor (beta chain) was recorded in a study of T cells after yellow fever vaccination. Study conclusions and caveats: Post-booster repertoires contained most primary-vaccination clones again (96% CD4, roughly 90% CD8). Clonotypes appearing in both CD4 and CD8 compartments existed, and their share was small.

Trimming stripped 4 bases from V and 8 bases from J, with 11 bases between. The CDR3 is 13 amino acids. In germline, CDR1 is SGHDN, CDR2 FVKESK. UMIs were added to TCR cDNA along with a universal primer site when it was made by 5'RACE template switching. One entry per CDR3 protein results from TCRdb running MiXCR on the 5' RACE reads. This table has approximately 300,000 distinct CDR3 sequences, about 11% appearing once. This clonotype was seen many times. As yet, its antigen is unknown. This chain links TRBV14 with TRBJ1-4, with D maybe TRBD1 (5 bases). This receptor was taken from a man between 18 and 35 years old who received the YFV17D yellow fever vaccine. The sequencing here drew on CD4+ T cells sorted from PBMCs, taken 45 days after the yellow fever booster vaccination. The CDR3 region has the DNA TGTGCCAGCAGCCGGGACCCGCGAGAAAAACTGTTTTTT. Protein product: CASSRDPREKLFF.